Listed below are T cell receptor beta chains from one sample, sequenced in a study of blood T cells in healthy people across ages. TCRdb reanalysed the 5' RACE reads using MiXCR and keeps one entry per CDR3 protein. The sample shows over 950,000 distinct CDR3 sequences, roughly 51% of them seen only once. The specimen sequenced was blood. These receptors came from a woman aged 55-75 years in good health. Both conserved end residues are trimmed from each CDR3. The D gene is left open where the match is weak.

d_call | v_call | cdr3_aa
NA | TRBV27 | ASEGALETQY
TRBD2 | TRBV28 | ASKGETSGYNEQF
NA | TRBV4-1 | ASSQAGVGTYNEQF
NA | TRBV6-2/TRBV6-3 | ASTQLTGYGYT
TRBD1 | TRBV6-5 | ASNHRTGGHEQY
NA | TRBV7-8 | ASSVEGGIDQPQH
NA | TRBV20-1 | SVGSGSEWNEQF
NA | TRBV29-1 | SVEAEMGTQY
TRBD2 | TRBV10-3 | AISDGLAGVYEQF
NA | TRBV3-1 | ASRGTGQGNQPQH
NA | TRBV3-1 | ASSHSTQNYEQY
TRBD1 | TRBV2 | ASRDRDSLHYGYT
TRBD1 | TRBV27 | ASSLLDRPTEAF
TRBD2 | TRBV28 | ASSLYGRGRAPQY
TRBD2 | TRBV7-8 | ASSQLGLAEYTDTQY
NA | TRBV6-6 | ASRISRSLGEQY
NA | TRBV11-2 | ASSRQNSGANVLT